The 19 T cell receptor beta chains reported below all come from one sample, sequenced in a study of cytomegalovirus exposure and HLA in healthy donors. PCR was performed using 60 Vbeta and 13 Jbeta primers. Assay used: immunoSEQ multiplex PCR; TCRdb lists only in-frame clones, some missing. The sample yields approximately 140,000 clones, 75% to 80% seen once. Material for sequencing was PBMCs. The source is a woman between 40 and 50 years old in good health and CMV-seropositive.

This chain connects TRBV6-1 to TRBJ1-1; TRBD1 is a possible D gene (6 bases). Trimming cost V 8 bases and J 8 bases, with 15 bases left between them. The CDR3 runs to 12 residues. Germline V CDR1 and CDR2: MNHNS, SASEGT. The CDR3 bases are TGTGCCAGCGCAACCCAGGGGTTGGAAGCTTTCTTT. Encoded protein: CASATQGLEAFF.

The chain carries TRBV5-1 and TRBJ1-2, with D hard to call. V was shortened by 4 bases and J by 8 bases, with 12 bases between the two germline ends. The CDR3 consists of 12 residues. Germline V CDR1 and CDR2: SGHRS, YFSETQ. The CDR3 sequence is CASSPTTGGYTF. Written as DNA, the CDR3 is TGCGCCAGCAGCCCTACGACGGGGGGCTACACCTTC.

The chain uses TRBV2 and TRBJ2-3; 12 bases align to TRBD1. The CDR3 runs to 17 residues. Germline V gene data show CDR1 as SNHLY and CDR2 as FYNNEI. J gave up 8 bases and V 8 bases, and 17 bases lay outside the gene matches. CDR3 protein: CASSTPSGTGGVSTQYF. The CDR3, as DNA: TGTGCCAGCTCTACGCCGTCAGGGACAGGGGGCGTTTCTACGCAGTATTTT. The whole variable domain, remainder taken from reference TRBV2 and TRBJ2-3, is EPEVTQTPSHQVTQMGQEVILRCVPISNHLYFYWYRQILGQKVEFLVSFYNNEISEKSEIFDDQFSVERPDGSNFTLKIRSTKLEDSAMYFCASSTPSGTGGVSTQYFGPGTRLTVL.

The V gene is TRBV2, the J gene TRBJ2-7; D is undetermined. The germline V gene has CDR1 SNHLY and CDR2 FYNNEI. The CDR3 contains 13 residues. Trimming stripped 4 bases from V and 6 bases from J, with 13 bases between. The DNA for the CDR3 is TGTGCCAGCAGTGTTACGGGTCGCTCCGAGCAGTACTTC. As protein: CASSVTGRSEQYF.

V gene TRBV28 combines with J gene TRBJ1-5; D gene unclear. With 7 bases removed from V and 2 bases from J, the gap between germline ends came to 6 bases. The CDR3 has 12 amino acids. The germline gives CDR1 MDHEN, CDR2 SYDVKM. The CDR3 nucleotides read TGTGCCAGCAAACGCGGCAATCAGCCCCAGCATTTT. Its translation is CASKRGNQPQHF.

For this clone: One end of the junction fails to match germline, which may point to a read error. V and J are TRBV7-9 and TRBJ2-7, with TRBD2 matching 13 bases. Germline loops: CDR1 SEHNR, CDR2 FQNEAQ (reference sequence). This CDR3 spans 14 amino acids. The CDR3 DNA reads TGTTCCAGCAGCCGGACTAGCGGGAGCTACGAGCAGTACTTC. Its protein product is CSSSRTSGSYEQYF.

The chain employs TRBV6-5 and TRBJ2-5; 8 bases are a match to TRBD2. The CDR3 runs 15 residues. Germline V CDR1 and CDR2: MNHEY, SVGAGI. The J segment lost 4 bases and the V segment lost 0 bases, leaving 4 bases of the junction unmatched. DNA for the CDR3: TGTGCCAGCAGTTACTCTCGGGAGGGATCAGAGACCCAGTACTTC. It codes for CASSYSREGSETQYF.

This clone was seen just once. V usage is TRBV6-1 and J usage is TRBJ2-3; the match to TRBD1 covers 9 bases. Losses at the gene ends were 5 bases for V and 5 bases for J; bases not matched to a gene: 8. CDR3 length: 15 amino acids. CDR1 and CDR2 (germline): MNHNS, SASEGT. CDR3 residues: CASSSGQGLGDTQYF. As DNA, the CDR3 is TGTGCCAGCAGTTCCGGACAGGGGTTAGGAGATACGCAGTATTTT.

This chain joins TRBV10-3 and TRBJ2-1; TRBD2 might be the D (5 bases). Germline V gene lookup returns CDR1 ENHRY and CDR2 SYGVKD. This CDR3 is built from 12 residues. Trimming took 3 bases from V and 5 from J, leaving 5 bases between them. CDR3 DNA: TGTGCCATCAGTGACGGGAACAATGAGCAGTTCTTC. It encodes CAISDGNNEQFF.

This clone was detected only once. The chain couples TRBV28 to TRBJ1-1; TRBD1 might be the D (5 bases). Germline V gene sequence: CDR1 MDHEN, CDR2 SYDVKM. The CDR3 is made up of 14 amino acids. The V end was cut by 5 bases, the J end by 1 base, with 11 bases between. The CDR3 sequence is CASSLRTPNTEAFF. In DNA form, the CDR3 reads TGTGCCAGCAGTCTTAGGACACCGAACACTGAAGCTTTCTTT.

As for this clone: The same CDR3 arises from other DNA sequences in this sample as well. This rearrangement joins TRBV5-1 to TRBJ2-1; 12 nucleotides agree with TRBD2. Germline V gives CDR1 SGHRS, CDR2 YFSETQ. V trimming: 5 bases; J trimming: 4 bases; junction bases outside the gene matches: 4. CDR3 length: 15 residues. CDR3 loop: CASRLTSGGYNEQFF. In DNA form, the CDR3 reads TGCGCCAGCAGGTTGACTAGCGGGGGATACAATGAGCAGTTCTTC.

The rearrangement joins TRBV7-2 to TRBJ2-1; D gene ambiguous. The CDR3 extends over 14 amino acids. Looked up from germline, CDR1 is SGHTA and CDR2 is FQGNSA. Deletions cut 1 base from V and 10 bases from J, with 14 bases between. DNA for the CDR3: TGTGCCAGCAGCTTAGAGATAGCCCAGAGGGAGCAGTTCTTC. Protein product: CASSLEIAQREQFF.

DNA for the CDR3: TGTGCCAGCAGTGCCGGACTAGCGGGAATATACGAGCAGTACTTC. Its protein is CASSAGLAGIYEQYF. The chain has TRBV27 and TRBJ2-7; 12 bases match TRBD2. This CDR3 contains 15 residues. The V gene end was trimmed by 5 bases and the J gene end by 4 bases; junction bases not matched to a gene: 6. Germline loops: CDR1 MNHEY, CDR2 SMNVEV (reference sequence).

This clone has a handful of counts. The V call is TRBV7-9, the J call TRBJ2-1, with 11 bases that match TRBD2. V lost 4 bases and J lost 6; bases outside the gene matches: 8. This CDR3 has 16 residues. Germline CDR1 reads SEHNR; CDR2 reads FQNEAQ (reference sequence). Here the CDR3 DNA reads TGTGCCAGCAGCTCCAATCTACTAGCGGGAGTCAATGAGCAGTTCTTC. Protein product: CASSSNLLAGVNEQFF.

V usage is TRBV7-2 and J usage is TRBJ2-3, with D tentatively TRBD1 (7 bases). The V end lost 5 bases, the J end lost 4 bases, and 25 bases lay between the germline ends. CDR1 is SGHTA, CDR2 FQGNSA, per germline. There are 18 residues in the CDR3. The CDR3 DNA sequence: TGTGCCAGCAGCATGGAGGCCCCAGGGGGGCTTTTAGCAGATACGCAGTATTTT. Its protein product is CASSMEAPGGLLADTQYF.

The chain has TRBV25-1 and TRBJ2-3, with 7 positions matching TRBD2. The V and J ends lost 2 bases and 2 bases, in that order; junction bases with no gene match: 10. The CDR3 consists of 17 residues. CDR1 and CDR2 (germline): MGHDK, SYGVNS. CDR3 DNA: TGTGCCAGCAGTGAACACTATCCGGGACTACACACAGATACGCAGTATTTT. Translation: CASSEHYPGLHTDTQYF.

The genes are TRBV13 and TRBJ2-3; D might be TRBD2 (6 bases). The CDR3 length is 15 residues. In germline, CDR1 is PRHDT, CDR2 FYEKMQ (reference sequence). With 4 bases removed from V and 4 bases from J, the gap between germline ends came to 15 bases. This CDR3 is CASSSVEEGPDTQYF. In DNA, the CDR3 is TGTGCCAGCAGCTCCGTCGAGGAGGGCCCAGATACGCAGTATTTT.

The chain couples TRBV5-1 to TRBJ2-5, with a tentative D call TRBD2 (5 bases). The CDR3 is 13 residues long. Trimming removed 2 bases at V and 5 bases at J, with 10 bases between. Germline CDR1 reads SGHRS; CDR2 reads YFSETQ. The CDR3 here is CASSFEGWETQYF. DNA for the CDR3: TGCGCCAGCAGCTTCGAGGGATGGGAGACCCAGTACTTC. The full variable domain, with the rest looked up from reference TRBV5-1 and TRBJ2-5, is KAGVTQTPRYLIKTRGQQVTLSCSPISGHRSVSWYQQTPGQGLQFLFEYFSETQRNKGNFPGRFSGRQFSNSRSEMNVSTLELGDSALYLCASSFEGWETQYFGPGTRLLVL.

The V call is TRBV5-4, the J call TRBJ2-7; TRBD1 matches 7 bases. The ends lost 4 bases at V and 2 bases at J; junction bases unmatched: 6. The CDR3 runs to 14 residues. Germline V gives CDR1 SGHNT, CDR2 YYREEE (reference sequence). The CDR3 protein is CASSGADRAYEQYF. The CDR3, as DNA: TGTGCCAGCAGCGGGGCCGACAGGGCCTACGAGCAGTACTTC.